Detailed here is one T cell receptor beta chain. The target antigen is unknown. PCR employed 60 Vbeta and 13 Jbeta primers. Original methodology: In a later analysis, some 80 million unique TCR beta chains included roughly 11 million shared by two or more donors. Produced via immunoSEQ multiplex PCR; TCRdb's table is partial and in-frame only. Clone size and V and J calls were adopted from that table, with D and trimming inferred from the DNA. The data show under 200,000 clones, around 81% seen once. This sample is part of a study of cytomegalovirus exposure and HLA in healthy donors. Study-wide results and caveats: In an earlier analysis, most TCR beta V segments were productive about 87% or about 30% of the time. Among TCR beta chains of equal frequency, HLA-associated ones were more clonally expanded in a later analysis. Most TCR sequences showed up rarely, but some public TCRs showed up in many donors.

The length of the CDR3 is 14 residues. Germline assignment: CDR1 SGHRS and CDR2 YFSETQ. Trimming cost V 4 bases and J 3 bases, with 13 bases left between them. Sequenced: PBMCs. The clonotype comes from a man aged 40-49 years in good health and CMV-seronegative. This rearrangement joins TRBV5-1 to TRBJ1-1; possible D gene TRBD1, 6 bases. The CDR3 DNA sequence: TGCGCCAGCAGCCCGGGGGGGGCGGACACTGAAGCTTTCTTT. This gives the protein CASSPGGADTEAFF.